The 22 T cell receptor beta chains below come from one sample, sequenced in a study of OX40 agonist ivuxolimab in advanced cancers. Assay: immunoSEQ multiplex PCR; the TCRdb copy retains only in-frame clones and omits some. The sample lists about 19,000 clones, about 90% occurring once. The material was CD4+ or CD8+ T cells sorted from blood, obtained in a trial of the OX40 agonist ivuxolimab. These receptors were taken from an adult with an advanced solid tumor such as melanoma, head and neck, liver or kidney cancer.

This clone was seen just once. As DNA, the CDR3 is TGTGCCAGCAGCCTCACGCATGGCCTCTACGAGCAGTACTTC. This encodes CASSLTHGLYEQYF. This sequence joins TRBV11-2 and TRBJ2-7; D is unresolved. Germline loops: CDR1 SGHAT, CDR2 FQNNGV. Trimming took off 5 bases at V and 3 bases at J, with 14 bases between the two ends. There are 14 residues in the CDR3.

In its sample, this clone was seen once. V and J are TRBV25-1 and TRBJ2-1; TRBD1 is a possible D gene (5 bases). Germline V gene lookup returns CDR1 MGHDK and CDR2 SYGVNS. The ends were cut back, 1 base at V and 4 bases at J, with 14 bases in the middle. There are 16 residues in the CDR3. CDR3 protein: CASSESTSRGYNEQFF. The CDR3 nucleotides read TGTGCCAGCAGTGAATCTACGAGTAGGGGTTACAATGAGCAGTTCTTC.

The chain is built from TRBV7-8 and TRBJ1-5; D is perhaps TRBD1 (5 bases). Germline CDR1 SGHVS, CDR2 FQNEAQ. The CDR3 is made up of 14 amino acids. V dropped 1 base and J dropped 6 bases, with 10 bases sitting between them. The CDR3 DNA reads TGTGCCAGCAGCTTAGAGAGGGGAATTCAGCCCCAGCATTTT. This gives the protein CASSLERGIQPQHF. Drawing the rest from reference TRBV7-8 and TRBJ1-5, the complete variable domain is GAGVSQSPRYKVAKRGQDVALRCDPISGHVSLFWYQQALGQGPEFLTYFQNEAQLDKSGLPSDRFFAERPEGSVSTLKIQRTQQEDSAVYLCASSLERGIQPQHFGDGTRLSIL.

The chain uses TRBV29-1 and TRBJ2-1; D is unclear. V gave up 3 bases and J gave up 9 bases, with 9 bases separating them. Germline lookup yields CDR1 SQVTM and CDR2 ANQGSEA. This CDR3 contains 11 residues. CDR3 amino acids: CSVDIVSEQFF. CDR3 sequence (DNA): TGCAGCGTTGACATAGTCAGTGAGCAGTTCTTC.

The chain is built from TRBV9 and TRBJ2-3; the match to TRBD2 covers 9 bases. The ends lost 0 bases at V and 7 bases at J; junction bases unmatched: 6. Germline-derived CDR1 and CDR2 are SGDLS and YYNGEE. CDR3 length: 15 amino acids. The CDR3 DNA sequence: TGTGCCAGCAGCGTAGAAGCGGGAGGTTCCCATACGCAGTATTTT. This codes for CASSVEAGGSHTQYF.

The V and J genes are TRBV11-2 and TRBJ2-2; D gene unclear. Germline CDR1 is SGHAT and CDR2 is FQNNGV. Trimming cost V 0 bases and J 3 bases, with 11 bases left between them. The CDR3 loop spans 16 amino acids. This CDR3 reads CASSLDVPLDTGELFF. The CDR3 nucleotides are TGTGCCAGCAGCTTAGACGTCCCGCTCGACACCGGGGAGCTGTTTTTT.

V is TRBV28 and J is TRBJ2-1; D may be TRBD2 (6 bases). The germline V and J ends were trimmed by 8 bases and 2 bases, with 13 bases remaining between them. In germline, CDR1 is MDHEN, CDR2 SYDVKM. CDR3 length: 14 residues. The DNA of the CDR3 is TGTGCCAGCTTCCTAGGAGGGACCTACAATGAGCAGTTCTTC. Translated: CASFLGGTYNEQFF.

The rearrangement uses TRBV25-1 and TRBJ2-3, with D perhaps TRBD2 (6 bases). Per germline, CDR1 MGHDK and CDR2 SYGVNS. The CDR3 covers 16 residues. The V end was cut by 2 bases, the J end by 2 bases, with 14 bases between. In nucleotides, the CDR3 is TGTGCCAGCAGTGAAGCGGGACTGTACAACACAGATACGCAGTATTTT. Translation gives CASSEAGLYNTDTQYF.

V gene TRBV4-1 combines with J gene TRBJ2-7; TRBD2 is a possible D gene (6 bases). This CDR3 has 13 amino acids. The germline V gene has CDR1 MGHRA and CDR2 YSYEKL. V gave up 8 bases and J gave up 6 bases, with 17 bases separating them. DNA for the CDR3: TGCGCCAGCCGCGGGGAAACCGAAGTCGAGCAGTACTTC. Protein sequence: CASRGETEVEQYF.

CDR3 sequence: CASSEGLEGNEQFF. CDR3 nucleotide sequence: TGTGCCAGCAGTGAAGGGCTAGAGGGCAATGAGCAGTTCTTC. The rearrangement uses TRBV6-1 and TRBJ2-1, with D possibly being TRBD2 (5 bases). The V gene lost 1 base and the J gene lost 6 bases, with 10 bases spanning the gap. The CDR3 runs 14 residues. Germline V lookup: CDR1 MNHNS, CDR2 SASEGT.

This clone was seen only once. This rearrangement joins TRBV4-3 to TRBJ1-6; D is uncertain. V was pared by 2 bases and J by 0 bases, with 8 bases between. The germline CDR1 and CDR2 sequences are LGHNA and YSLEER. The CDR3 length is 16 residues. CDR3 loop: CASSQLRLSYNSPLHF. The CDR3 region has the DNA TGCGCCAGCAGCCAACTCCGCCTCTCCTATAATTCACCCCTCCACTTT.

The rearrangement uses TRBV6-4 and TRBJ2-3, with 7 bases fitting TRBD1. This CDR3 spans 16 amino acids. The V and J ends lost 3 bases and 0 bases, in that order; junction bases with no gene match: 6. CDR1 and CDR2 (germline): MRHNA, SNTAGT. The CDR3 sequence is CASSDRAGGSTDTQYF. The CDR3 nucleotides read TGTGCCAGCAGTGATCGGGCAGGGGGAAGCACAGATACGCAGTATTTT.

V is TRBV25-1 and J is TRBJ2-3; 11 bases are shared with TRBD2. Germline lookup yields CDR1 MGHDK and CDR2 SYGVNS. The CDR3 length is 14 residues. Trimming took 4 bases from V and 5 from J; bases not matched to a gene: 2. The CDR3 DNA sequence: TGTGCCAGCAGTGGTCTAGCGGGGGGAGATACGCAGTATTTT. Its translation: CASSGLAGGDTQYF.

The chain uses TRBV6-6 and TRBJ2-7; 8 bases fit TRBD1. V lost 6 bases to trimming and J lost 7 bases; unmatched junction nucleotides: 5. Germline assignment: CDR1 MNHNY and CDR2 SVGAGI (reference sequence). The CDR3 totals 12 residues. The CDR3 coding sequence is TGTGCCAGCAGCGGGACAGGCCTGGAGCAGTACTTC. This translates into CASSGTGLEQYF.

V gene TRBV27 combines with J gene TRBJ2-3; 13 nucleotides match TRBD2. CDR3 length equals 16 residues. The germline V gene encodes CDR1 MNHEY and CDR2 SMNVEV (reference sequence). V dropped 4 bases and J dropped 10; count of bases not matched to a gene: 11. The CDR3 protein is CASSSGTSGIGGPQYF. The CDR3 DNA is TGTGCCAGCAGTTCCGGGACTAGCGGGATAGGCGGGCCGCAGTATTTT.

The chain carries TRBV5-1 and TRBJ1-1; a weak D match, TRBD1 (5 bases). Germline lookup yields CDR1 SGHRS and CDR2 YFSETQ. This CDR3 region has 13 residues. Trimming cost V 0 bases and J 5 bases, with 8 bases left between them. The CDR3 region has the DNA TGCGCCAGCAGCTTGGACAGGTTGACTGAAGCTTTCTTT. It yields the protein CASSLDRLTEAFF. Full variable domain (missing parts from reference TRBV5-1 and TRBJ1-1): KAGVTQTPRYLIKTRGQQVTLSCSPISGHRSVSWYQQTPGQGLQFLFEYFSETQRNKGNFPGRFSGRQFSNSRSEMNVSTLELGDSALYLCASSLDRLTEAFFGQGTRLTVV.

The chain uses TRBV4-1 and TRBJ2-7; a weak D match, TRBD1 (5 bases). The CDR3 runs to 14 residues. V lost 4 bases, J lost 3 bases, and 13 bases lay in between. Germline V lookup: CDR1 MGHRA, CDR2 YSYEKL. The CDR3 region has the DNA TGCGCCAGCAGCCCCAGGGTATCCAACTACGAGCAGTACTTC. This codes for CASSPRVSNYEQYF.

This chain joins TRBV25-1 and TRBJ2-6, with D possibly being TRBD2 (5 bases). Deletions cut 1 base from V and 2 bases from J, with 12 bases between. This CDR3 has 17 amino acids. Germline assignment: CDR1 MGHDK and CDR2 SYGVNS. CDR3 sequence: CASSEWSMRAGANVLTF. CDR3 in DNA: TGTGCCAGCAGTGAATGGAGCATGAGGGCTGGGGCCAACGTCCTGACTTTC.

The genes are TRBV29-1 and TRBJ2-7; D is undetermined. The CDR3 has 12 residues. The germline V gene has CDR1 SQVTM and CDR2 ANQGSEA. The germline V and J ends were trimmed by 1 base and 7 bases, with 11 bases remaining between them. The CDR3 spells CSVEVPRNEQYF. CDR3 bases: TGCAGCGTTGAAGTGCCTAGGAATGAGCAGTACTTC.

The CDR3 here is CASSSHTGGDYEQYF. The CDR3, as DNA: TGTGCCAGCAGTTCCCACACAGGGGGGGACTACGAGCAGTACTTC. V usage is TRBV27 and J usage is TRBJ2-5, with D tentatively TRBD1 (8 bases). The closer fit of TRBJ2-7 to the DNA end suggests the J call may be wrong. Germline V CDR1 and CDR2: MNHEY, SMNVEV (reference sequence). The CDR3 is 15 residues long.

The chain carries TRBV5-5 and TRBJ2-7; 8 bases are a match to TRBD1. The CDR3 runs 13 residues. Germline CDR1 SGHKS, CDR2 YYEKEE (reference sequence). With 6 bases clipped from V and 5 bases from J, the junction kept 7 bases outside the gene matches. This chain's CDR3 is CASISGTGDEQYF. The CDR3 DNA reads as TGTGCCAGCATCTCCGGGACAGGAGACGAGCAGTACTTC.

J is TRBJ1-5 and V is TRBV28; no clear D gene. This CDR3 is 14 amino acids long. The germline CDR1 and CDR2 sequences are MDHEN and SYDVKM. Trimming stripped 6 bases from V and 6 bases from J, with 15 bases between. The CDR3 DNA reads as TGTGCCAGCAGCTTGTACGGGATGGGTCAGCCCCAGCATTTT. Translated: CASSLYGMGQPQHF.